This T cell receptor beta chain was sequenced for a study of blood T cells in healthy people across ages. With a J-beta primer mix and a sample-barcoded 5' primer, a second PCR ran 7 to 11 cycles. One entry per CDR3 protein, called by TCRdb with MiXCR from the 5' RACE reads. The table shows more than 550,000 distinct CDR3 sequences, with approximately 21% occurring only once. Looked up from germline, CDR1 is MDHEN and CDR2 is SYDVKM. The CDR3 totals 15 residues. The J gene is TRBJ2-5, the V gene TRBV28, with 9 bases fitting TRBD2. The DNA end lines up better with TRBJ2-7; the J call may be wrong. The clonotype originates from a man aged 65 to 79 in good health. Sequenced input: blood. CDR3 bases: TGTGCCAGCAGTTCCCCGGGACTAGCTTCTCACGAGCAGTACTTC. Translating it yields CASSSPGLASHEQYF.